The rows below give T cell receptor beta chains drawn from one sample of a study of T cell repertoires in cytomegalovirus infection. These receptors have no known antigen. MiXCR, applied by TCRdb to the reads, yields one record per CDR3 protein. The sample has 300,000 or so distinct CDR3 sequences; 20% to 25% are singletons. The sequencing used cultured PBMCs, collected from culture after CMV antigen stimulation. Receptor source: a human donor in good health (CMV status not recorded). Some clones in this sample may be carry-over from other donors' samples. The CDR3 runs from the conserved cysteine through the conserved F or W. The D gene is left open where the match is weak. Expanded clones are given a class, and other clones once, few, many or no size at all.

j_call,clone_size,d_call,v_call,cdr3_nt,cdr3_aa
TRBJ1-1,many,-,TRBV28,TGTGCCAGCAGTTTAAGTACAGGGAGAGGTGAAGCTTTCTTT,CASSLSTGRGEAFF
TRBJ1-6,few,-,TRBV4-1,TGCGCCAGCAGCCAACTCACTAGGGGCAGTAATTCACCCCTCCACTTT,CASSQLTRGSNSPLHF
TRBJ1-1,few,-,TRBV4-1,TGCGCCAGCAGCCAAGATCTTGTCAGGTTAAGCTTCATGAACACTGAAGCTTTCTTT,CASSQDLVRLSFMNTEAFF
TRBJ2-1,-,-,TRBV30,TGTGCCTGGAGTGGCCTACTGGCCAATGAGCAGTTCTTC,CAWSGLLANEQFF
TRBJ1-6,few,-,TRBV19,TGTGCCAGTAGTATAGAACAGAGAAATTCACCCCTCCACTTT,CASSIEQRNSPLHF
TRBJ1-4,-,TRBD1,TRBV5-1,TGCGCCAGCAGCTCTACAGGGGATAATGAAAAACTGTTTTTT,CASSSTGDNEKLFF
TRBJ2-1,-,-,TRBV6-2/TRBV6-3,TGTGCCAGCATGGGCTCGAGGAATGAGCAGTTCTTC,CASMGSRNEQFF
TRBJ2-5,-,TRBD2,TRBV7-2,TGTGCCAGCAGATGGACTAGCGGGAGTCGTGAGACCCAGTACTTC,CASRWTSGSRETQYF
TRBJ1-2,few,TRBD1,TRBV28,TGTGCCAGCAGTCTTCATACAGGGGGCGCGGGAAATGGCTACACCTTC,CASSLHTGGAGNGYTF
TRBJ1-2,-,-,TRBV12-3/TRBV12-4,TGTGCCAGCAGTTTCAGGATTGGGTATGGCTACACCTTC,CASSFRIGYGYTF